This record covers a single T cell receptor (beta chain). These data are taken from a study of blood T cell repertoires in COVID-19. The germline gives CDR1 SGHRS, CDR2 YFSETQ. This CDR3 contains 14 residues. The V end was cut by 7 bases, the J end by 7 bases, with 15 bases between. The table came from immunoSEQ multiplex PCR; TCRdb's copy has only in-frame clones and leaves some out. There are fewer than 250,000 clones in the sample; about 82% occur only once, and roughly 1.9% lies in the top ten. The origin of this receptor is a woman aged 50 to 60 who had recovered from COVID-19. The rearrangement links TRBV5-1 to TRBJ1-6; D might be TRBD1 (6 bases). Sequenced sample: PBMCs or T cells enriched from blood (not recorded which). CDR3 region: CASGLGGANSPLHF. The CDR3 DNA reads as TGCGCCAGCGGCCTCGGGGGGGCGAATTCACCCCTCCACTTT. The full variable domain, in which reference TRBV5-1 and TRBJ1-6 provide the parts outside the CDR3, is KAGVTQTPRYLIKTRGQQVTLSCSPISGHRSVSWYQQTPGQGLQFLFEYFSETQRNKGNFPGRFSGRQFSNSRSEMNVSTLELGDSALYLCASGLGGANSPLHFGNGTRLTVT.